A selection of T cell receptor beta chains follows, all from one sample in a study of spatial heterogeneity in lung cancer. TCRdb passed the 5' RACE reads through MiXCR, listing each CDR3 protein once. The repertoire consists of 35,000 to 55,000 distinct CDR3 sequences, with 12% to 15% occurring once and the leading ten covering 50% to 65%. This sample comprised PBMCs, obtained at surgery. The receptor source for this set is a male donor with early-stage non-small cell lung cancer. The CDR3 runs from the conserved cysteine through the conserved F or W. The D gene is left open where the match is weak. Clone size, where shown, is once, few, many, or a class for clones that have expanded.

j_gene | v_gene | abundance | d_gene | CDR3nt | CDR3aa
TRBJ1-4 | TRBV2 | few | TRBD1 | TGTGCCAGCAGGGACAGGGGATGGCTTAATGAAAAACTGTTTTTT | CASRDRGWLNEKLFF
TRBJ2-3 | TRBV20-1 | few | TRBD2 | TGCAGTGCAGATCCGGGACTAGCGGGGCTTAGCACAGATACGCAGTATTTT | CSADPGLAGLSTDTQYF
TRBJ2-1 | TRBV4-2 | many | . | TGTGCCAGCAGCCAAGTGGACAATGAGCAGTTCTTC | CASSQVDNEQFF
TRBJ2-6 | TRBV7-2 | few | . | TGTGCCAGCAGCACCCGACGATCCGGGGCCAACGTCCTGACTTTC | CASSTRRSGANVLTF
TRBJ2-1 | TRBV4-3 | few | TRBD2 | TGCGCCAGCAGCCGGGGGACTAGCGATGAGCAGTTCTTC | CASSRGTSDEQFF
TRBJ2-2 | TRBV7-9 | many | TRBD1 | TGTGCCAGCAGCTCGGGACAGAGCACCGGGGAGCTGTTTTTT | CASSSGQSTGELFF
TRBJ2-2 | TRBV10-3 | . | . | TGTGCCATCTCCGTGGCAGCGAACACCGGGGAGCTGTTTTTT | CAISVAANTGELFF
TRBJ2-7 | TRBV18 | few | . | TGTGCCAGCTCACCGCCTAGCAAAGGCTATGATGAGCAGTACTTC | CASSPPSKGYDEQYF
TRBJ1-2 | TRBV10-3 | few | TRBD1 | TGTGCCATCGGAAGCTACGGACAGGGAGGTTATGGCTACACCTTC | CAIGSYGQGGYGYTF
TRBJ1-2 | TRBV7-8 | few | TRBD1 | TGTGCCAGCAGCACCCGGACAGGGACTAACTATGGCTACACCTTC | CASSTRTGTNYGYTF
TRBJ2-5 | TRBV13 | . | . | TGTGCCAGCAGCTTAGCCGCGGCAGGTCAAGAGACCCAGTACTTC | CASSLAAAGQETQYF
TRBJ2-1 | TRBV10-3 | many | TRBD1 | TGTGCCATCAGGGGGACAGCCGATGAGCAGTTCTTC | CAIRGTADEQFF
TRBJ2-5 | TRBV5-4 | . | TRBD2 | TGTGCCAGCAGCTTGGAACTAGCGGTCCCCGGGAACCAAGAGACCCAGTACTTC | CASSLELAVPGNQETQYF
TRBJ2-3 | TRBV3-1 | many | TRBD2 | TGTGCCAGCAGCCGTTGGACTAGCGGGGGGACGCAGTATTTT | CASSRWTSGGTQYF
TRBJ2-3 | TRBV7-9 | many | . | TGTGCCAGCAGCTTTCCCGGACTACGCACAGATACGCAGTATTTT | CASSFPGLRTDTQYF
TRBJ2-3 | TRBV28 | . | TRBD1 | TGTGCCGGCAGACCTCCCTATACCGGGACAGTTAGCACAGATACGCAGTATTTT | CAGRPPYTGTVSTDTQYF
TRBJ2-2 | TRBV5-4 | few | . | TGTGCCAGCACTTTCCGGGGCACCGGGGAGCTGTTTTTT | CASTFRGTGELFF
TRBJ2-1 | TRBV4-2 | . | TRBD2 | TGTGCCAGCAGCCCCAGCGGGATTATTGACAATGAGCAGTTCTTC | CASSPSGIIDNEQFF
TRBJ1-1 | TRBV12-3/TRBV12-4 | . | . | TGTGCCAGCAGGAGTGGACTTTCGAACACTGAAGCTTTCTTT | CASRSGLSNTEAFF
TRBJ2-5 | TRBV18 | . | TRBD2 | TGTGCCAGCTCAGTCGCCCAGCCCCGGGAGGGAGAGACCCAGTACTTC | CASSVAQPREGETQYF
TRBJ2-7 | TRBV19 | few | TRBD1 | TGTGCCAGTAGTACCGACAGGGGGGCCTACGAGCAGTACTTC | CASSTDRGAYEQYF
TRBJ2-5 | TRBV29-1 | many | . | TGCAGCGCTACACACAGGGAAGAACCGGGGACCCAGTACTTC | CSATHREEPGTQYF
TRBJ2-3 | TRBV7-2 | . | . | TGTGCCAGCACCCAGGCAGGGGATACGCAGTATTTT | CASTQAGDTQYF
TRBJ2-7 | TRBV2 | . | TRBD2 | TGTGCCAGCAGTGGACTAGCGGGAGGCCTACGATCCTACGAGCAGTACTTC | CASSGLAGGLRSYEQYF
TRBJ2-2 | TRBV6-6 | few | . | TGTGCCAGCCGGGGGGCGAATGGGAATAGCGGGGAGCTGTTTTTT | CASRGANGNSGELFF
TRBJ2-5 | TRBV20-1 | . | . | TGCAGTGCTAGGGGGGTTTTTCAAGAGACCCAGTACTTC | CSARGVFQETQYF
TRBJ2-3 | TRBV29-1 | few | . | TGCAGCGTTGAACAGGCTGAAAGTTATTATTTT | CSVEQAESYYF
TRBJ1-1 | TRBV7-9 | many | . | TGTGCCAGCAGCTTAGTCTGGGGCTCGGACCTGAACACTGAAGCTTTCTTT | CASSLVWGSDLNTEAFF
TRBJ2-2 | TRBV6-2/TRBV6-3 | many | . | TGTGCCAGCAGCAGGACCGGGACCCACACCGGGGAGCTGTTTTTT | CASSRTGTHTGELFF
TRBJ2-2 | TRBV7-3 | many | . | TGTGCCAGCAGCTTAAGTGTGGAGAACACCGGGGAGCTGTTTTTT | CASSLSVENTGELFF
TRBJ1-1 | TRBV5-4 | few | . | TGTGCCAGCAGCTTGAGGCCCAACGGAGCATACACTGAAGCTTTCTTT | CASSLRPNGAYTEAFF
TRBJ2-1 | TRBV6-1 | . | . | TGTGCCAGCAGTGAGGAGTCCTCAACGGGACGGGCGGACTTC | CASSEESSTGRADF
TRBJ1-2 | TRBV5-1 | . | TRBD1 | TGCGCCAGCAAAATCGGGACAGCCCCTAACTATGGCTACACCTTC | CASKIGTAPNYGYTF
TRBJ2-2 | TRBV12-3/TRBV12-4 | . | TRBD1 | TGTGCCAGCAGTTTACCCCCACGGACAGGAGGCTTGACCGGGGAGCTGTTTTTT | CASSLPPRTGGLTGELFF
TRBJ2-5 | TRBV3-1 | few | . | TGTGCCAGCAGCCAAACACGAGAAGAGACCCAGTACTTC | CASSQTREETQYF
TRBJ2-3 | TRBV29-1 | . | TRBD2 | TGCAGCGTTGGTGCGGGGGGGCCCACAGATACGCAGTATTTT | CSVGAGGPTDTQYF
TRBJ1-1 | TRBV5-1 | few | TRBD1 | TGCGCCAGCAGGACAGGGGGTTACACTGAAGCTTTCTTT | CASRTGGYTEAFF
TRBJ2-7 | TRBV11-1 | . | TRBD1 | TGTGCCAGCAGCACCGGACAGGGTTATTCCTACGAGCAGTACTTC | CASSTGQGYSYEQYF
TRBJ2-3 | TRBV5-1 | few | TRBD1 | TGCGCCAGCAGCTTGGGTACGGGACAGGGCCCCCTCACAGATACGCAGTATTTT | CASSLGTGQGPLTDTQYF
TRBJ1-1 | TRBV11-1 | . | . | TGTGCCAGCAGCCCCCCCATCCTTCGAAACACTGAAGCTTTCTTT | CASSPPILRNTEAFF
TRBJ1-4 | TRBV20-1 | . | . | TGCAGTGCTTTAGATAACCAGAGTGAAAAACTGTTTTTT | CSALDNQSEKLFF
TRBJ1-4 | TRBV18 | few | . | TGTGCCAGCTCACCAGATGAGAGTAATGAAAAACTGTTTTTT | CASSPDESNEKLFF
TRBJ2-6 | TRBV12-3/TRBV12-4 | few | . | TGTGCCAGCAGTTTAGGCTCCGGAGGGACTGGGGCCAACGTCCTGACTTTC | CASSLGSGGTGANVLTF
TRBJ1-1 | TRBV13 | many | TRBD1 | TGTGCCAGCAGCGGCTCGACAGGGGTTCCAGTGGCTGAAGCTTTCTTT | CASSGSTGVPVAEAFF
TRBJ2-5 | TRBV29-1 | few | TRBD1 | TGCAGCGTCGGACAGGGCGACGAGACCCAGTACTTC | CSVGQGDETQYF
TRBJ1-6 | TRBV10-1 | . | . | TGCGCCAGCCGGGCTACAAATTCACCCCTCCACTTT | CASRATNSPLHF
TRBJ1-5 | TRBV7-9 | . | . | TGTGCCAGCAGCTTCGGAGAGGGTCAGCCCCAGCATTTT | CASSFGEGQPQHF
TRBJ2-2 | TRBV28 | . | TRBD2 | TGTGCCAGCACCGAAGGACTAGCGGGAGCCGGGGAGCTGTTTTTT | CASTEGLAGAGELFF
TRBJ2-5 | TRBV5-1 | many | . | TGCGCCAGCAGCTCCGGGACATGGGGAGAGACCCAGTACTTC | CASSSGTWGETQYF
TRBJ2-7 | TRBV9 | many | . | TGTGCCAGCAGCGTAGTCGCCGGAGAGCAGTACTTC | CASSVVAGEQYF
TRBJ2-3 | TRBV29-1 | . | . | TGCAGCGCTTCTAGGGGAGGTACAGATACGCAGTATTTT | CSASRGGTDTQYF
TRBJ2-6 | TRBV10-3 | many | . | TGTGCCATCAGACGCGGGACAGCTGGGGCCAACGTCCTGACTTTC | CAIRRGTAGANVLTF
TRBJ2-1 | TRBV7-8 | many | . | TGTGCCAGCAGCCGCGATTTCGAGAATGAGCAGTTCTTC | CASSRDFENEQFF
TRBJ1-5 | TRBV24-1 | many | . | TGTGCCACCAGAATGGAGTACATTCGGAGGGATCAGCCCCAGCATTTT | CATRMEYIRRDQPQHF